This TCR beta chain derives from a study of CD8 T cells in ankylosing spondylitis. The study's findings and limits: Disease-linked clones reportedly showed significant enrichment in matched ankylosing spondylitis synovial fluid. A TCR beta motif made of eight highly homologous variants seemed typical of ankylosing spondylitis blood. Clones linked with disease were CD8+ and fairly uncommon in the peripheral blood.

Many counts were recorded for this clonotype. Antigen unknown. The germline V and J ends were trimmed by 0 bases and 0 bases, with 14 bases remaining between them. Germline V gives CDR1 SGHRS, CDR2 YFSETQ. There are 17 residues in the CDR3. Quantitative 5'-RACE with molecular barcodes generated TCR beta libraries. MiXCR, applied by TCRdb to the 5' RACE reads, yields one record per CDR3 protein. The repertoire holds around 130,000 distinct CDR3 sequences, with approximately 6.8% as singletons. The clonotype originates from a male donor with ankylosing spondylitis or in good health (not recorded which). Sequencing was carried out using blood, either unsorted or a sorted T cell fraction (not recorded which). The V gene is TRBV5-1, the J gene TRBJ2-3; D not resolved. CDR3 nucleotide sequence: TGCGCCAGCAGCTTGGGGGCTTCTTTTGCTAGCACAGATACGCAGTATTTT. Its protein is CASSLGASFASTDTQYF.